This T cell receptor beta chain was sequenced in a study of early T cells in non-severe SARS-CoV-2 infection. Each CDR3 protein gets one entry after TCRdb re-called the 5' RACE reads with MiXCR. The table records about 92,000 distinct CDR3 sequences, approximately 14% of them present only once. V dropped 0 bases and J dropped 7 bases, with 8 bases sitting between them. The CDR3 contains 14 residues. Germline CDR1 is SGHDT and CDR2 is YYEEEE. The TCR originated in an adult who was a healthcare worker with PCR-confirmed SARS-CoV-2 infection or an uninfected control (not recorded which). The gene calls are TRBV5-6 and TRBJ1-6; no firm D call. Sequencing was carried out using whole blood. CDR3 loop: CASSLVVLNSPLHF. The CDR3 bases are TGTGCCAGCAGCTTGGTCGTCTTAAATTCACCCCTCCACTTT. The whole variable domain, remainder taken from reference TRBV5-6 and TRBJ1-6, is DAGVTQSPTHLIKTRGQQVTLRCSPKSGHDTVSWYQQALGQGPQFIFQYYEEEERQRGNFPDRFSGHQFPNYSSELNVNALLLGDSALYLCASSLVVLNSPLHFGNGTRLTVT.